One sample yielded the 8 T cell receptor beta chains listed below, sequenced in a study of regulatory T cells in long-lasting Graves disease. Time point defined: persistent/refractory GD, antithyroid drugs over 5 years with positive TRAb. With RNA extracted from PBMCs as input, the TCR library was made. Library construction for TCR beta used iRepertoire HTBI primers and Arm-PCR of CDR3 regions. TCRdb re-derived calls from the multiplex PCR reads in MiXCR, one entry per CDR3 protein. The sample holds 350,000 to 450,000 distinct CDR3 sequences, about a fifth seen once. The input for sequencing was peripheral blood mononuclear cells (PBMCs), taken when the disease was refractory, from a patient treated with antithyroid drugs. The source of these receptors is a female donor with Graves disease.

This clonotype was recorded at least ten times. This sequence joins TRBV7-2 and TRBJ2-7; the D gene is possibly TRBD1 (6 bases). CDR3 length: 15 residues. The germline gives CDR1 SGHTA, CDR2 FQGNSA. V lost 7 bases and J 2 bases, leaving 18 bases between the germline ends. This CDR3 is CASTPGDRMAYEQYF. The CDR3 coding sequence is TGTGCCAGCACCCCCGGAGACAGGATGGCCTACGAGCAGTACTTC.

This clonotype was detected only a few times. With a much larger clone just one base away, this may be a read error. The chain joins TRBV28 to TRBJ2-7; 8 nucleotides agree with TRBD2. There are 16 residues in the CDR3. Germline lookup yields CDR1 MDHEN and CDR2 SYDVKM. The trim removed 5 bases at V and 5 bases at J, leaving 14 bases unmatched. The CDR3 sequence is CASSLRRPAGDHEQYF. Written as DNA, the CDR3 is TGTGCCAGCAGTCTCCGACGACCAGCGGGAGATCACGAGCAGTACTTC.

This clonotype was counted a few times. The chain links TRBV28 to TRBJ2-7; TRBD2 matches 11 bases. Trimming took 4 bases from V and 4 from J; bases not matched to a gene: 9. CDR1 and CDR2 from the germline V gene are MDHEN and SYDVKM. The CDR3 covers 16 residues. CDR3 sequence: CASSYGRLAGSYEQYF. The DNA for the CDR3 is TGTGCCAGCAGTTATGGAAGACTAGCGGGATCATACGAGCAGTACTTC.

The rearrangement uses TRBV5-1 and TRBJ1-2; D gene ambiguous. The germline V gene has CDR1 SGHRS and CDR2 YFSETQ. The CDR3 runs to 13 residues. Trimming cost V 3 bases and J 5 bases, with 11 bases left between them. CDR3 DNA sequence: TGCGCCAGCAGCTCCCCTACGACGTATGGCTACACCTTC. As protein: CASSSPTTYGYTF.

This clonotype was found many times. The chain is built from TRBV3-1 and TRBJ1-1, with a possible D match to TRBD1 (5 bases). V gave up 1 base and J gave up 0 bases, with 12 bases separating them. The germline V gene has CDR1 LGHDT and CDR2 YNNKEL (reference sequence). The CDR3 covers 16 residues. The CDR3 region is CASSQVYRQMNTEAFF. DNA for the CDR3: TGTGCCAGCAGCCAAGTTTATCGACAGATGAACACTGAAGCTTTCTTT.

This clonotype came up many times. The chain carries TRBV12-3 or TRBV12-4 and TRBJ2-7; D is ambiguous. V was pared by 6 bases and J by 6 bases, with 12 bases between. The CDR3 is 12 amino acids. The CDR3 protein is CASSRSTGEQYF. The CDR3 coding sequence is TGTGCCAGCAGCCGTAGTACTGGCGAGCAGTACTTC.

This clonotype appeared many times. CDR3 DNA: TGTGCCAGCAGCGCCAAGGGACTAGGGGCGGCAAATGAGCAGTTCTTC. This encodes CASSAKGLGAANEQFF. The rearrangement joins TRBV7-2 to TRBJ2-1; 8 nucleotides match TRBD2. CDR3 size: 16 residues. The junction had 13 bases not matched to a gene; V was cut back by 5 bases and J by 7 bases. Per germline, CDR1 SGHTA and CDR2 FQGNSA.

This clonotype was counted many times. The J gene is TRBJ2-5, the V gene TRBV28; tentative D call: TRBD2 (5 bases). Trimming removed 5 bases at V and 4 bases at J, with 11 bases between. The CDR3 loop spans 13 amino acids. From germline, CDR1 is MDHEN and CDR2 SYDVKM. The CDR3 loop reads CASSPNLAETQYF. The CDR3 DNA sequence: TGTGCCAGCAGTCCCAACCTAGCAGAGACCCAGTACTTC.